This T cell receptor beta chain was captured in a study of technical replicates of blood from four donors. CDR1 and CDR2 from the germline V gene are SGHVS and FQNEAQ. The V gene lost 0 bases and the J gene lost 0 bases, with 12 bases spanning the gap. The CDR3 is made up of 17 amino acids. Only in-frame clones appear in the TCRdb table, and some are missing; sequencing was by immunoSEQ multiplex PCR. The sample lists approximately 75,000 clones, 97% occurring once. Specimen: T cells isolated from PBMCs. The clonotype was recovered from a human donor in good health. The chain is built from TRBV7-8 and TRBJ1-3; tentatively, D is TRBD1 (5 bases). The CDR3 nucleotides are TGTGCCAGCAGCTTAGCCAGACAGTCTAGCTCTGGAAACACCATATATTTT. Translation gives CASSLARQSSSGNTIYF.